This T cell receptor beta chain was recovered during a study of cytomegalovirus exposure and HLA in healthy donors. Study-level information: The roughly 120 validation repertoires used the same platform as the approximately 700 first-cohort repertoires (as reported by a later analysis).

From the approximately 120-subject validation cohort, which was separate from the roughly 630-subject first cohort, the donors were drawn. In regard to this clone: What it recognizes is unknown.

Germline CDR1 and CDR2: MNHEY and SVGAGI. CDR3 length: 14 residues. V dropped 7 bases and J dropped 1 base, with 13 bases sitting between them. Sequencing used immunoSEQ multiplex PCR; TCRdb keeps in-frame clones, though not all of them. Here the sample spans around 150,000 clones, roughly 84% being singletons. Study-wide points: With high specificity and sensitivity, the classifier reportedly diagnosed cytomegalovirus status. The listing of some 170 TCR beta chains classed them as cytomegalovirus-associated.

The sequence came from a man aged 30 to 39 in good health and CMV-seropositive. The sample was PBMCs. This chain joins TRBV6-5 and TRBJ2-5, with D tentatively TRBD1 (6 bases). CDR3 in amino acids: CASNRGSLQETQYF. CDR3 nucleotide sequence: TGTGCCAGCAATAGGGGGTCCCTCCAAGAGACCCAGTACTTC.